This is a list of T cell receptor beta chains from one sample in a study of T cells after yellow fever vaccination. MiXCR, applied by TCRdb to the 5' RACE reads, yields one record per CDR3 protein. The sample includes approximately 260,000 distinct CDR3 sequences, about 5% of them seen just once. Here the sequenced sample was CD4+ T cells sorted from PBMCs, taken on the day of the yellow fever booster vaccination. These receptors were taken from a young man who received the YFV17D yellow fever vaccine. Each CDR3 is given with its conserved first and last residue. A D gene is named only where the DNA matches it firmly. Where a row states a size, it is once, few, many or the class of an expanded clone; other rows omit it.

TRBV5-8	TRBD1	16	TRBJ2-6	few	TGTGCCAGCAGCCGACAGGGCGCGTCTGGGGCCAACGTCCTGACTTTC	CASSRQGASGANVLTF
TRBV6-5	-	14	TRBJ1-2	few	TGTGCCAGCAGTTACTCGGACAGCGCATATGGCTACACCTTC	CASSYSDSAYGYTF
TRBV6-2/TRBV6-3	-	14	TRBJ1-2	few	TGTGCCAGCAGTTACTCGAGCAGGGACGTTGGCTACACCTTC	CASSYSSRDVGYTF
TRBV6-1	TRBD1	17	TRBJ2-3	few	TGTGCCAGCAGCCGAACAGGGGTAATGTTTAGCACAGATACGCAGTATTTT	CASSRTGVMFSTDTQYF
TRBV5-1	TRBD1	17	TRBJ1-1	-	TGCGCCAGCAGCTTGGGATATCCGGGACAGGGGGGGACTGAAGCTTTCTTT	CASSLGYPGQGGTEAFF
TRBV12-3/TRBV12-4	-	15	TRBJ1-1	few	TGTGCCAGCAACCTCCAGGGGACGGTGGGAACTGAAGCTTTCTTT	CASNLQGTVGTEAFF
TRBV19	-	13	TRBJ2-3	few	TGTGCCAGTAGTTCCGCTCTAGGAGATACGCAGTATTTT	CASSSALGDTQYF
TRBV18	-	13	TRBJ2-3	many	TGTGCCAGCTCACCAGGGGATCCAGATACGCAGTATTTT	CASSPGDPDTQYF
TRBV20-1	TRBD2	15	TRBJ2-5	-	TGCAGTGCTTCAGACGGGGCGGGGGGATGGGAGACCCAGTACTTC	CSASDGAGGWETQYF
TRBV7-2	-	13	TRBJ2-3	-	TGTGCCAGCAGTCCCCGAGCTCTAGGTACGCAGTATTTT	CASSPRALGTQYF
TRBV4-2	TRBD1	16	TRBJ1-6	few	TGTGCCAGCAGCCGAGGACAGGCGGAGAATAATTCACCCCTCCACTTT	CASSRGQAENNSPLHF
TRBV18	TRBD2	16	TRBJ2-5	-	TGTGCCAGCTCACCACGCCTAGCGGGGGCCGTGGAGACCCAGTACTTC	CASSPRLAGAVETQYF
TRBV20-1	-	13	TRBJ2-5	many	TGCAGTGCTAGACGGGGGAGACGGGAGACCCAGTACTTC	CSARRGRRETQYF
TRBV27	TRBD1	15	TRBJ1-1	-	TGTGCCAGCAGTTCCCTAGGGACAGGGGACGCTGAAGCTTTCTTT	CASSSLGTGDAEAFF
TRBV14	-	12	TRBJ1-5	many	TGTGCCAGCAGCCCTAGCAATCAGCCCCAGCATTTT	CASSPSNQPQHF
TRBV12-3/TRBV12-4	TRBD1	14	TRBJ2-4	few	TGTGCCAGCAGTTTTTGGACAGGGTTGCACATTCAGTACTTC	CASSFWTGLHIQYF
TRBV5-5	-	13	TRBJ2-3	few	TGTGCCAGCAGCTTGCATGGTGGAGATACGCAGTATTTT	CASSLHGGDTQYF
TRBV2	-	15	TRBJ2-3	few	TGTGCCAGCAGTCCTCCGCCTATGGACACAGATACGCAGTATTTT	CASSPPPMDTDTQYF
TRBV30	-	12	TRBJ2-4	-	TGTGCCTGGAGCCAGGGTAAAAACATTCAGTACTTC	CAWSQGKNIQYF
TRBV12-3/TRBV12-4	TRBD2	14	TRBJ2-4	many	TGTGCCAGCAATGAGCGGGGGCCCCTAGACATTCAGTACTTC	CASNERGPLDIQYF
TRBV7-8	-	15	TRBJ2-2	many	TGTGCCAGCAGCTCGTACAGGGTACCCCCCGGGGAGCTGTTTTTT	CASSSYRVPPGELFF
TRBV6-5	-	16	TRBJ1-6	-	TGTGCCAGCAGTTACAGCTGGGAACAGGGTAGTTCACCCCTCCACTTT	CASSYSWEQGSSPLHF
TRBV18	TRBD2	16	TRBJ2-1	many	TGTGCCAGCTCACCAGCAGCGGGGGGATATTACAATGAGCAGTTCTTC	CASSPAAGGYYNEQFF